This TCR beta chain is drawn from a study of OX40 agonist ivuxolimab in advanced cancers. The protocol was immunoSEQ multiplex PCR, while the TCRdb copy is restricted to in-frame clones and leaves out a portion. The table records roughly 70,000 clones, around 80% of them present only once. There are a few counts of this clone. The germline gene is not matched at one end of the junction; a read error may be the cause. Germline V lookup: CDR1 SQVTM, CDR2 ANQGSEA. The length of the CDR3 is 11 residues. V gene TRBV29-1 combines with J gene TRBJ1-3; unclear D gene. The sequence was obtained from an adult with an advanced solid tumor such as melanoma, head and neck, liver or kidney cancer. The material sequenced was CD4+ or CD8+ T cells sorted from blood, taken in a trial of the OX40 agonist ivuxolimab. The CDR3 DNA reads as TGCAGCGGTGAAGCTGGAAACACCATATATTTT. It is translated as CSGEAGNTIYF.